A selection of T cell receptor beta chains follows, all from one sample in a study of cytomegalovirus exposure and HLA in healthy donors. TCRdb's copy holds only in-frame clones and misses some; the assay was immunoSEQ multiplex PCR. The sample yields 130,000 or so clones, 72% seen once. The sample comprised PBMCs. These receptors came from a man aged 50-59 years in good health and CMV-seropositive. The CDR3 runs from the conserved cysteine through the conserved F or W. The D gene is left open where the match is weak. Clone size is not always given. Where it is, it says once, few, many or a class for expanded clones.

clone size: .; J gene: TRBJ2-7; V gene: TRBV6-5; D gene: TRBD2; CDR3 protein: CASTQTSGDEQYF; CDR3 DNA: TGTGCCAGCACCCAGACTAGCGGGGACGAGCAGTACTTC
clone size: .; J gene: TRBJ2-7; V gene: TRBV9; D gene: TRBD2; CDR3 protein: CASSGGRADREQYF; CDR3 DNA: TGTGCCAGCAGCGGAGGGAGGGCCGATCGGGAGCAGTACTTC
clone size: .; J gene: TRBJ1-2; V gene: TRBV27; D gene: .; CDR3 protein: CASSSSLGVPGGYTF; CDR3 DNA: TGTGCCAGCAGTTCCTCTCTCGGGGTTCCGGGTGGCTACACCTTC
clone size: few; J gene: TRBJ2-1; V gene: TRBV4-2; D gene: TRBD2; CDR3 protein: CASSQDTGTSGSNEQFF; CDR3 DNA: TGTGCCAGCAGCCAAGATACCGGGACTAGCGGGAGTAATGAGCAGTTCTTC
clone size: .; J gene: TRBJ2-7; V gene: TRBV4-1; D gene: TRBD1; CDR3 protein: CASSQGSWGQGDYEQYF; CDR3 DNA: TGCGCCAGCAGCCAAGGGTCTTGGGGACAGGGGGACTACGAGCAGTACTTC
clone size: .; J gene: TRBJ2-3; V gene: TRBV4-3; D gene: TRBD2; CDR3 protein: CASSYGLAGGTDTQYF; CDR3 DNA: TGCGCCAGCAGCTATGGACTAGCGGGAGGCACAGATACGCAGTATTTT
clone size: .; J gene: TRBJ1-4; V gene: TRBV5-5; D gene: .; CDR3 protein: CASSLGHRGTNEKLFF; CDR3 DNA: TGTGCCAGCAGCTTGGGCCACCGGGGAACTAATGAAAAACTGTTTTTT
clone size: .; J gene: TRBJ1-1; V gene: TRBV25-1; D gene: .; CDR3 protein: CASSEAGRGLTEAFF; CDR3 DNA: TGTGCCAGCAGTGAAGCGGGCAGGGGTCTTACTGAAGCTTTCTTT
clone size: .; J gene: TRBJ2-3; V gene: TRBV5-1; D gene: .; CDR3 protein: CASRQDSADTQYF; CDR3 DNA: TGCGCCAGCCGCCAGGATTCTGCAGATACGCAGTATTTT
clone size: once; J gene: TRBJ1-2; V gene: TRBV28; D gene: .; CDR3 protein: CGAYTGQIDYGYTF; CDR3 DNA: TGTGGGGCCTACACAGGGCAGATCGACTATGGCTACACCTTC
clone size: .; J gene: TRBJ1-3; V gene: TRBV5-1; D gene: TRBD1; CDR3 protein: CASSLTGERTIYF; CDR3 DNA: TGCGCCAGCAGCTTGACAGGGGAGCGGACCATATATTTT
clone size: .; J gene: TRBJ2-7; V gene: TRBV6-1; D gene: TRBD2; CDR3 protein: CASRGGGAYERYF; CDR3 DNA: TGTGCCAGCAGGGGCGGGGGGGCTTACGAGCGGTACTTC
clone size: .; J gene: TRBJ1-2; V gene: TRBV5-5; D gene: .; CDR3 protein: CASSPDPGVDWSGYTF; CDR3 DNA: TGTGCCAGCAGCCCTGACCCGGGGGTTGATTGGAGTGGCTACACCTTC
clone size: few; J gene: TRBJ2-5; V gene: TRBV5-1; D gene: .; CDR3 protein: CASSLAGAGSEAQYF; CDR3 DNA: TGCGCCAGCAGCCTCGCAGGGGCCGGTTCGGAGGCCCAGTACTTC
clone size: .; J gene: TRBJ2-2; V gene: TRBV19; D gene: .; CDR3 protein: CASRNVANTGELFF; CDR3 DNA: TGTGCCAGTAGGAACGTAGCGAACACCGGGGAGCTGTTTTTT
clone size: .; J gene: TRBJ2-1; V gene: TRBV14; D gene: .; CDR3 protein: CASSQIDYYYEQFF; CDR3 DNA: TGTGCCAGCAGCCAGATAGACTACTACTATGAGCAGTTCTTC
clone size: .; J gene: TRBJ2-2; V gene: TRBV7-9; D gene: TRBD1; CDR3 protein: CASSGGTGLWRTGELFF; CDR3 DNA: TGTGCCAGCAGCGGTGGGACAGGGTTATGGCGGACCGGGGAGCTGTTTTTT
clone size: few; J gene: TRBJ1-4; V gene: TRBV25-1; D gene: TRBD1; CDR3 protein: CASSEWGQGATNEKLFF; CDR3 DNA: TGTGCCAGCAGTGAATGGGGACAGGGGGCAACTAATGAAAAACTGTTTTTT
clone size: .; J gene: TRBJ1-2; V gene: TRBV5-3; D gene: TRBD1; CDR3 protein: CARSLIPRTGGANPYGYTF; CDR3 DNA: TGTGCCAGAAGCTTGATACCTAGAACAGGGGGCGCAAATCCCTATGGCTACACCTTC
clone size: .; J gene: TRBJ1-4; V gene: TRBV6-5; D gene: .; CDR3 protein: CASSYAGRKGEKLFF; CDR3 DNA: TGTGCCAGCAGTTACGCTGGCAGGAAAGGCGAAAAACTGTTTTTT
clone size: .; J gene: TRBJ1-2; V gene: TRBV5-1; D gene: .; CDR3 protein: CASSTGGLGYGYTF; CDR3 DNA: TGCGCCAGCAGCACCGGGGGGCTGGGTTATGGCTACACCTTC
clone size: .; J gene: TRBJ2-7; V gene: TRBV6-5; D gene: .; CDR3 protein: CASSYYGRGYEQYF; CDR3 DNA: TGTGCCAGCAGTTACTACGGGAGAGGCTACGAGCAGTACTTC
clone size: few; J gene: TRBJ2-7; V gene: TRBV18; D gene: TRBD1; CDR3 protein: CASSPLGQGTTYEQYF; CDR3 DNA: TGTGCCAGCTCACCACTTGGACAGGGGACAACCTACGAGCAGTACTTC
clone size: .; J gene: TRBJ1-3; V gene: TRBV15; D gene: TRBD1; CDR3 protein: CATSREAGGFSGNTIYF; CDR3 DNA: TGTGCCACCAGCAGAGAAGCAGGGGGTTTCTCTGGAAACACCATATATTTT
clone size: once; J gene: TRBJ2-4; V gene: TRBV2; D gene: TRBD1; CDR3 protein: CASSANPGGTGLAKNIQYF; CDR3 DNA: TGTGCCAGCAGTGCAAACCCCGGCGGGACAGGACTAGCCAAAAACATTCAGTACTTC
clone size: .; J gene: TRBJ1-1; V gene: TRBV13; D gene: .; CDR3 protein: CASSPLDRNTEAFF; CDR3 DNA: TGTGCCAGCAGCCCCCTCGACAGGAACACTGAAGCTTTCTTT
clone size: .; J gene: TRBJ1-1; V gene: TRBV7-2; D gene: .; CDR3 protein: CASSWTVPNTEAFF; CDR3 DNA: TGTGCCAGCAGCTGGACAGTCCCGAACACTGAAGCTTTCTTT
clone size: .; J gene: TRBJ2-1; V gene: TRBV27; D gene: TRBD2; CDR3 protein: CASTPGNGRFHEQFF; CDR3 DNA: TGTGCCAGCACACCGGGGAACGGGAGGTTCCATGAGCAGTTCTTC
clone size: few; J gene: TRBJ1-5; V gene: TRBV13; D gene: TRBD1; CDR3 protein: CASSYGQGGQPQHF; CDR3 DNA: TGTGCCAGCAGCTACGGACAGGGGGGTCAGCCCCAGCATTTT
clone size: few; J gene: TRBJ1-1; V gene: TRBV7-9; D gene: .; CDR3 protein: CASSLGDGRYTEAFF; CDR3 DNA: TGTGCCAGCAGCTTAGGGGACGGGAGATACACTGAAGCTTTCTTT
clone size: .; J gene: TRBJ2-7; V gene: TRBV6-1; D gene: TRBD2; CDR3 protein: CASRGLADYEQYF; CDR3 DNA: TGTGCCAGCAGGGGGCTAGCGGACTACGAGCAGTACTTC
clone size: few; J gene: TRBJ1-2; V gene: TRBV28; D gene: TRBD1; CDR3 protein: CASSYIGQGYGYTF; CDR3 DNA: TGTGCCAGCAGTTATATCGGACAGGGCTATGGCTACACCTTC
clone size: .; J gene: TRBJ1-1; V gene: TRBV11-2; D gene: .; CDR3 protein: CASSSKGLNTEAFF; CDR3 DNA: TGTGCCAGCAGCTCCAAGGGGTTAAACACTGAAGCTTTCTTT
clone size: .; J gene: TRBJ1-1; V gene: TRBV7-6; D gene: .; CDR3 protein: CASSPDGEGNTEAFF; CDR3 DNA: TGTGCCAGCAGTCCCGATGGAGAGGGGAACACTGAAGCTTTCTTT
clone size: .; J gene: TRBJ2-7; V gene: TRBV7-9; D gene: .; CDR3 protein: CASSPLQREQYF; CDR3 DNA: TGTGCCAGCAGCCCTCTCCAGCGCGAGCAGTACTTC
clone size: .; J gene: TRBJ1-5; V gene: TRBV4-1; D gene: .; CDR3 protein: CASSQVGDRQPQHF; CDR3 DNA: TGCGCCAGCAGCCAAGTAGGGGATCGTCAGCCCCAGCATTTT
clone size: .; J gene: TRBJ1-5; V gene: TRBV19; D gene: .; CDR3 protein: CASSKSGDPQHF; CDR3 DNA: TGTGCCAGTAGTAAAAGCGGTGACCCCCAGCATTTT
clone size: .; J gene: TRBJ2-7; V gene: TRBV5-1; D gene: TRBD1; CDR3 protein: CASSLGWGRGPRESLEQYF; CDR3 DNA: TGCGCCAGCAGCTTGGGTTGGGGCAGGGGGCCGAGAGAGTCCCTCGAGCAGTACTTC
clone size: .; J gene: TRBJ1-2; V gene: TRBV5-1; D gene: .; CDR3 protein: CASSLLLGSPYGYTF; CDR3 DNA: TGCGCCAGCAGCTTGTTGTTGGGCAGCCCCTATGGCTACACCTTC
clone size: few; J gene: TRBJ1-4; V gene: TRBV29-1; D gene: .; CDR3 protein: CSVEGPGASSKLFF; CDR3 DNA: TGCAGCGTTGAGGGCCCAGGGGCTAGTTCGAAACTGTTTTTT
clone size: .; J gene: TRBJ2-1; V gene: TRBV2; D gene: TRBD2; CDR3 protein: CASSVGLAGTGEQFF; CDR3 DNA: TGTGCCAGCAGTGTAGGTCTAGCGGGGACCGGTGAGCAGTTCTTC